The rows below give T cell receptor beta chains drawn from one sample of a study of blood T cell repertoires in COVID-19. The method was immunoSEQ multiplex PCR; TCRdb's version includes in-frame clones alone and lacks a portion of them. Among about 130,000 clones listed, 75% to 85% were seen once. Sequenced material: peripheral blood. Receptor source: a middle-aged man with active or convalescent COVID-19. Both conserved end residues are part of each CDR3. The D gene is left open where the match is weak. Size is stated for part of the rows, as once, few or many counts, or as a class when the clone is expanded.

clone_size: NA
j_call: TRBJ2-2
v_call: TRBV12-3/TRBV12-4
d_call: TRBD1
cdr3_nt: TGTGCCAGCAGTTTGACAGGGACCGGGGAGCTGTTTTTT
cdr3_aa: CASSLTGTGELFF

clone_size: few
j_call: TRBJ1-3
v_call: TRBV10-3
d_call: TRBD1
cdr3_nt: TGTGCCATCAGTGATATCGGACAGGGGAACACCATATATTTT
cdr3_aa: CAISDIGQGNTIYF

clone_size: NA
j_call: TRBJ2-4
v_call: TRBV29-1
d_call: TRBD2
cdr3_nt: TGCAGCGTTGAAGATCGGGGGGGTGAGCTAGCCAAAAACATTCAGTACTTC
cdr3_aa: CSVEDRGGELAKNIQYF

clone_size: once
j_call: TRBJ1-5
v_call: TRBV28
d_call: NA
cdr3_nt: TGTGCCAGCAGTTTACACAGCACAGGAGGGTTATCGCCCCAGCATTTT
cdr3_aa: CASSLHSTGGLSPQHF

clone_size: NA
j_call: TRBJ2-1
v_call: TRBV7-2
d_call: NA
cdr3_nt: TGTGCCAGCAGCCAGACAGGTCTCAATGAGCAGTTCTTC
cdr3_aa: CASSQTGLNEQFF

clone_size: NA
j_call: TRBJ1-2
v_call: TRBV2
d_call: NA
cdr3_nt: TGTGCCAGCAGGGGATTGAGTCAAGCGGATGGCTACACCTTC
cdr3_aa: CASRGLSQADGYTF

clone_size: NA
j_call: TRBJ2-1
v_call: TRBV5-1
d_call: TRBD2
cdr3_nt: TGCGCCAGCAGCTTGAAGATGGGCGGGAGATACAATGAGCAGTTCTTC
cdr3_aa: CASSLKMGGRYNEQFF

clone_size: NA
j_call: TRBJ2-3
v_call: TRBV2
d_call: TRBD2
cdr3_nt: TGTGCCAGCAGTGAAGAGCGGGAGGGCACAGATACGCAGTATTTT
cdr3_aa: CASSEEREGTDTQYF

clone_size: NA
j_call: TRBJ2-1
v_call: TRBV9
d_call: TRBD1
cdr3_nt: TGTGCCAGCAGCGTAGCGGGGACAGGGGGCAATGAGCAGTTCTTC
cdr3_aa: CASSVAGTGGNEQFF

clone_size: NA
j_call: TRBJ1-4
v_call: TRBV5-1
d_call: TRBD1
cdr3_nt: TGCGCCAGCAGCCAACAGGGGGCTAATGAAAAACTGTTTTTT
cdr3_aa: CASSQQGANEKLFF

clone_size: NA
j_call: TRBJ1-1
v_call: TRBV30
d_call: NA
cdr3_nt: TGTGCCTGGAGTGTAGGTGGGGCAGGGAACACTGAAGCTTTCTTT
cdr3_aa: CAWSVGGAGNTEAFF

clone_size: once
j_call: TRBJ2-3
v_call: TRBV7-2
d_call: TRBD2
cdr3_nt: TGTGCCAGCAGCTTAGGAATGGGGAGGGCAGATACGCAGTATTTT
cdr3_aa: CASSLGMGRADTQYF

clone_size: few
j_call: TRBJ1-4
v_call: TRBV25-1
d_call: NA
cdr3_nt: TGTGCCAGCAGTGAATGGGGCTCGGCGGAAAAACTGTTTTTT
cdr3_aa: CASSEWGSAEKLFF

clone_size: NA
j_call: TRBJ2-1
v_call: TRBV5-4
d_call: NA
cdr3_nt: TGTGCCAGCAGCTTGGCCTTTGGGGCAAATGAGCAGTTCTTC
cdr3_aa: CASSLAFGANEQFF

clone_size: NA
j_call: TRBJ2-7
v_call: TRBV6-5
d_call: TRBD2
cdr3_nt: TGTGCCAGCAGTAAGACTAGCGGGAGGGCCCCCGAGCAGTACTTC
cdr3_aa: CASSKTSGRAPEQYF

clone_size: few
j_call: TRBJ1-2
v_call: TRBV11-2
d_call: NA
cdr3_nt: TGTGCCAGCAGCTTAGATCCGGGAGGTAGCTATGGCTACACCTTC
cdr3_aa: CASSLDPGGSYGYTF

clone_size: NA
j_call: TRBJ1-1
v_call: TRBV12-3/TRBV12-4
d_call: NA
cdr3_nt: TGTGCCAGCAGTTCCCGAGTCACTGAAGCTTTCTTT
cdr3_aa: CASSSRVTEAFF

clone_size: NA
j_call: TRBJ1-6
v_call: TRBV7-2
d_call: TRBD1
cdr3_nt: TGTGCCAGCAGCTTCGCTCCTGGGACAGGGAGATCACCCCTCCACTTT
cdr3_aa: CASSFAPGTGRSPLHF

clone_size: NA
j_call: TRBJ1-2
v_call: TRBV6-2/TRBV6-3
d_call: NA
cdr3_nt: TGTGCCAGCAGTTACGTCCAGGGTAACTATGGCTACACCTTC
cdr3_aa: CASSYVQGNYGYTF

clone_size: NA
j_call: TRBJ2-1
v_call: TRBV11-2
d_call: TRBD2
cdr3_nt: TGTGCCAGCAGGGTTGCCTGGCGGGGGGAACCCTACAATGAGCAGTTCTTC
cdr3_aa: CASRVAWRGEPYNEQFF

clone_size: NA
j_call: TRBJ1-4
v_call: TRBV9
d_call: NA
cdr3_nt: TGTGCCAGCAGCCCACGGACGGGGGGCACTAATGAAAAACTGTTTTTT
cdr3_aa: CASSPRTGGTNEKLFF

clone_size: NA
j_call: TRBJ1-3
v_call: TRBV6-4
d_call: TRBD1
cdr3_nt: TGTGCCAGCAGTGGGGACAGGGGGCGGACCCACTCTGGAAACACCATATATTTT
cdr3_aa: CASSGDRGRTHSGNTIYF

clone_size: NA
j_call: TRBJ2-3
v_call: TRBV7-6
d_call: TRBD2
cdr3_nt: TGTGCCAGCAGCTTAGGCATAGCGGGGGCCTATTCGGGCACAGATACGCAGTATTTT
cdr3_aa: CASSLGIAGAYSGTDTQYF

clone_size: NA
j_call: TRBJ2-1
v_call: TRBV5-1
d_call: TRBD2
cdr3_nt: TGCGCCAGCAGCTTGCGCGGGAGTAATATCCATGAGCAGTTCTTC
cdr3_aa: CASSLRGSNIHEQFF

clone_size: NA
j_call: TRBJ1-4
v_call: TRBV5-1
d_call: NA
cdr3_nt: TGCGCCAGCAGCCCCGGGGGGGCAGCCTTAAATGAAAAACTGTTTTTT
cdr3_aa: CASSPGGAALNEKLFF

clone_size: NA
j_call: TRBJ2-7
v_call: TRBV24-1
d_call: TRBD1
cdr3_nt: TGTGCCACCAGTGATTTCGCAGGGGGTCGATTGGAGCAGTACTTC
cdr3_aa: CATSDFAGGRLEQYF

clone_size: few
j_call: TRBJ2-7
v_call: TRBV5-5
d_call: TRBD1
cdr3_nt: TGTGCCAGCAGCAACACGGGACAGGGATGGGACGAGCAGTACTTC
cdr3_aa: CASSNTGQGWDEQYF

clone_size: NA
j_call: TRBJ2-5
v_call: TRBV5-1
d_call: TRBD1
cdr3_nt: TGCGCCAGCAGCAAGGCCTCAGGACAGGGAGAGACCCAGTACTTC
cdr3_aa: CASSKASGQGETQYF

clone_size: NA
j_call: TRBJ1-3
v_call: TRBV29-1
d_call: NA
cdr3_nt: TGCAGCGGCGGACCGGACGCCGCGGGCAACACCATATATTTT
cdr3_aa: CSGGPDAAGNTIYF

clone_size: once
j_call: TRBJ2-7
v_call: TRBV4-3
d_call: TRBD1
cdr3_nt: TGCGCCAGCAGCCCCTCACCGGGGACAGGGGAGCAGTACTTC
cdr3_aa: CASSPSPGTGEQYF

clone_size: NA
j_call: TRBJ2-7
v_call: TRBV7-2
d_call: TRBD2
cdr3_nt: TGTGCCAGCAGCGCTACTAGCGGGGGCTCCTACGAGCAGTACTTC
cdr3_aa: CASSATSGGSYEQYF

clone_size: NA
j_call: TRBJ1-3
v_call: TRBV5-4
d_call: TRBD1
cdr3_nt: TGTGCCAGCAGCCCTACAGGGGCCTCTGGAAACACCATATATTTT
cdr3_aa: CASSPTGASGNTIYF

clone_size: once
j_call: TRBJ1-4
v_call: TRBV29-1
d_call: TRBD1
cdr3_nt: TGCAGCGTCGGGACAGTGAGGGAAAAACTGTTTTTT
cdr3_aa: CSVGTVREKLFF

clone_size: few
j_call: TRBJ2-3
v_call: TRBV3-1/TRBV3-2
d_call: NA
cdr3_nt: TGTGCCAGCAGCCAAGCGTTGCAGATGGCAGATACGCAGTATTTT
cdr3_aa: CASSQALQMADTQYF

clone_size: few
j_call: TRBJ2-1
v_call: TRBV18
d_call: NA
cdr3_nt: TGTGCCAGCTCACCCCCTAGCGCGGGGAATGAGCAGTTCTTC
cdr3_aa: CASSPPSAGNEQFF

clone_size: NA
j_call: TRBJ2-1
v_call: TRBV15
d_call: TRBD1
cdr3_nt: TGTGCCACCAGCAGAGGTTCACAGGGGACCTACAATGAGCAGTTCTTC
cdr3_aa: CATSRGSQGTYNEQFF

clone_size: NA
j_call: TRBJ2-5
v_call: TRBV27
d_call: NA
cdr3_nt: TGTGCCAGCAGTTTAGGGCAGGGAAGGTCAGAGACCCAGTACTTC
cdr3_aa: CASSLGQGRSETQYF

clone_size: NA
j_call: TRBJ2-7
v_call: TRBV29-1
d_call: NA
cdr3_nt: TGCAGCGTCAGACAGAACTCCTACGAGCAGTACTTC
cdr3_aa: CSVRQNSYEQYF

clone_size: NA
j_call: TRBJ1-6
v_call: TRBV27
d_call: NA
cdr3_nt: TGTGCCAGCAGGGGCACTTATAATTCACCCCTCCACTTT
cdr3_aa: CASRGTYNSPLHF

clone_size: NA
j_call: TRBJ2-5
v_call: TRBV7-2
d_call: NA
cdr3_nt: TGTGCCAGCGGCCCGGGACTCCCCCGCGGGACCCAGTACTTC
cdr3_aa: CASGPGLPRGTQYF

clone_size: NA
j_call: TRBJ2-7
v_call: TRBV5-6
d_call: NA
cdr3_nt: TGTGCCAGCAGCTTGGATGCGACATCTGCCTACGAGCAGTACTTC
cdr3_aa: CASSLDATSAYEQYF

clone_size: NA
j_call: TRBJ2-1
v_call: TRBV6-6
d_call: TRBD1
cdr3_nt: TGTGCCAGCAGTCGACAGGGGGCGGCATCCTACAATGAGCAGTTCTTC
cdr3_aa: CASSRQGAASYNEQFF

clone_size: many
j_call: TRBJ1-5
v_call: TRBV7-8
d_call: TRBD1
cdr3_nt: TGTGCCAGCAGCTCCCAGGGGGGCCCCTCTACCTTGGATCAGCCCCAGCATTTT
cdr3_aa: CASSSQGGPSTLDQPQHF

clone_size: NA
j_call: TRBJ1-6
v_call: TRBV6-5
d_call: NA
cdr3_nt: TGTGCCAGCAGTATCGGACAGAATTCACCCCTCCACTTT
cdr3_aa: CASSIGQNSPLHF

clone_size: NA
j_call: TRBJ2-7
v_call: TRBV30
d_call: NA
cdr3_nt: TGTGCCTGGAGTCGAACCGCTAAGGGGGAGCAGTACTTC
cdr3_aa: CAWSRTAKGEQYF

clone_size: NA
j_call: TRBJ1-2
v_call: TRBV5-5
d_call: NA
cdr3_nt: TGTGCCAGCAGCTTACAGGGCTCCTATGGCTACACCTTC
cdr3_aa: CASSLQGSYGYTF

clone_size: NA
j_call: TRBJ2-7
v_call: TRBV21-1
d_call: NA
cdr3_nt: TGTGCCAGCAGCAAAGAGGACAGGGCGGGCCCTCTCTCCTACGAGCAGTACTTC
cdr3_aa: CASSKEDRAGPLSYEQYF

clone_size: NA
j_call: TRBJ1-5
v_call: TRBV28
d_call: NA
cdr3_nt: TGTGCCAGCAGTTTAGGACAGTACAATCAGCCCCAGCATTTT
cdr3_aa: CASSLGQYNQPQHF

clone_size: once
j_call: TRBJ1-2
v_call: TRBV19
d_call: TRBD1
cdr3_nt: TGTGCCAGTAGCCAGACAGGGGAAGGGCGGTATGGCTACACCTTC
cdr3_aa: CASSQTGEGRYGYTF

clone_size: NA
j_call: TRBJ2-5
v_call: TRBV6-5
d_call: NA
cdr3_nt: TGTGCCAGCAGTTACTCGTCCCGCAGTAAACAAGAGACCCAGTACTTC
cdr3_aa: CASSYSSRSKQETQYF